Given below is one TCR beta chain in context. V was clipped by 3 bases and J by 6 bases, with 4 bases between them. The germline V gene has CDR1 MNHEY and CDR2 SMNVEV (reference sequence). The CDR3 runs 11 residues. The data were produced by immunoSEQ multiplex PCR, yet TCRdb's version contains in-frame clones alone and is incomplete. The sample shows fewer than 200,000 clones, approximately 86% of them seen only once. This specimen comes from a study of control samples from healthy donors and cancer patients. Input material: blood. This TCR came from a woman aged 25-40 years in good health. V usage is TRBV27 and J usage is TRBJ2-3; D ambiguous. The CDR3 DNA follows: TGTGCCAGCAGTTTCGGGGATACGCAGTATTTT. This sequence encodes CASSFGDTQYF.